This T cell receptor beta chain originates from a study of blood T cell repertoires in COVID-19. In the study overall: Samples representing acute and convalescent COVID-19 were sourced from the United States, Italy and Spain.

TCRdb's copy holds only in-frame clones and misses some; the assay was immunoSEQ multiplex PCR. Of 25,000 to 30,000 clones listed, roughly 80% are singletons. V lost 5 bases to trimming and J lost 5 bases, with 18 bases between them. Germline V CDR1 and CDR2: MDHEN, SYDVKM. This CDR3 region has 15 residues. The sequenced material came from peripheral blood. This clonotype was obtained from a woman aged 60-75 years with acute or convalescent COVID-19. The chain joins TRBV28 to TRBJ1-2; unclear D gene. The DNA for the CDR3 is TGTGCCAGCAGTCCCGAACCGTCGGGTGCATATGGCTACACCTTC. The encoded protein is CASSPEPSGAYGYTF.